This is a list of T cell receptor beta chains from one sample in a study of cytomegalovirus exposure and HLA in healthy donors. The assay was immunoSEQ multiplex PCR, and TCRdb's table has in-frame clones only and misses some. The sample includes around 210,000 clones, around 78% of them seen just once. The sample comprised PBMCs. All receptors come from a boy under 18 in good health and CMV-seronegative. CDR3s leave out the opening cysteine and the closing phenylalanine or tryptophan. Fields, in order: V gene, clone size, J gene, CDR3 protein. Size is omitted from some rows. Given values are once, few, many or a class for expanded clones.

TRBV11-2,NA,TRBJ1-2,ASSLDERGQYGYT
TRBV30,NA,NA,AWTPDRGGPYEQY
TRBV10-1,NA,TRBJ2-3,ASSRGTSGGIPSTDTQY
TRBV4-1,few,TRBJ1-2,ASSQKSEQGEPLGYT
TRBV19,NA,TRBJ2-5,ASSTVSLETQY
TRBV5-4,NA,TRBJ1-2,ASNPLGQGADYGYT
TRBV7-9,NA,TRBJ1-1,ASSASDRGDTEAF
TRBV6-5,NA,TRBJ2-1,ASRSQGAQYNEQF
TRBV29-1,NA,TRBJ2-5,SSRRRLAKGETQY
TRBV9,few,TRBJ2-7,ASRPSGSYEQY
TRBV6-1,once,TRBJ1-3,ASTDRNTIY
TRBV7-6,NA,TRBJ1-6,ASSPTGGSYNSPLH
TRBV5-1,NA,TRBJ2-5,ASTGFNGGVQETQY
TRBV2,NA,TRBJ2-4,ASSETSGFDIQY
TRBV4-2,NA,TRBJ2-7,ASSQDPDSSYEQY
TRBV5-1,NA,TRBJ2-1,ASTRGRGGLNEQF
TRBV4-1,NA,TRBJ2-7,ASSRIVTSVDYEQY
TRBV4-1,NA,TRBJ1-4,ASSTVFNEKLF
TRBV6-1,NA,TRBJ1-5,ASRGTGGLQPQH
TRBV28,NA,TRBJ2-7,ASTRAGTLTYEQY